One sample yielded the 28 T cell receptor beta chains listed below, sequenced in a study of T cell changes during pregnancy in multiple sclerosis. Clones were sequenced by immunoSEQ multiplex PCR, and TCRdb holds only the in-frame ones, with some missing. Of 40,000 or so clones listed, 80% to 95% are singletons. The source material was CD4+ T cells from peripheral blood mononuclear cells, sampled in the third trimester of pregnancy. These receptors were obtained from a female donor with multiple sclerosis, enrolled in a pregnancy study.

V usage is TRBV5-4 and J usage is TRBJ1-2; 12 nucleotides agree with TRBD1. V gave up 3 bases and J gave up 7 bases; unmatched junction bases: 4. This CDR3 spans 14 amino acids. The germline V gene has CDR1 SGHNT and CDR2 YYREEE (reference sequence). The CDR3 DNA reads TGTGCCAGCAGCTCTCGGGACAGGGGGCTTGGCTACACCTTC. Its translation: CASSSRDRGLGYTF.

The chain uses TRBV5-1 and TRBJ1-4; unclear D gene. CDR1 and CDR2 (germline): SGHRS, YFSETQ. V shed 0 bases and J shed 6 bases, with 9 bases lying between them. The CDR3 runs to 14 residues. The CDR3 loop reads CASSLGQVDEKLFF. CDR3 coding DNA: TGCGCCAGCAGCTTGGGGCAGGTGGATGAAAAACTGTTTTTT.

On this clone: Its ends do not fully match the called genes, so a read error is possible. CDR3 nucleotides: TGTGCCAGCTCACCGACGACAGGGGGTCTCCTAGTGCTCTTT. This codes for CASSPTTGGLLVLF. V and J are TRBV18 and TRBJ1-1; 9 bases line up with TRBD1. The CDR3 has 14 residues. The germline V gene has CDR1 KGHSH and CDR2 LQKENI.

Only a few counts were recorded for this clone. The CDR3 DNA reads TGTGCCAGCAGTGGGACAGGGGGAGTCGGTGGCTACACCTTC. It yields the protein CASSGTGGVGGYTF. The V call is TRBV6-4, the J call TRBJ1-2; the match to TRBD1 covers 10 bases. Trimming took 4 bases from V and 7 from J; bases not matched to a gene: 6. Germline lookup yields CDR1 MRHNA and CDR2 SNTAGT. CDR3 length: 14 residues.

This chain joins TRBV11-3 and TRBJ2-2; weak D call: TRBD1 (6 bases). The V and J ends lost 5 bases and 2 bases respectively, with 9 bases between them. The CDR3 is 14 amino acids. CDR1 SGHNT and CDR2 YENEEA come from the germline V gene. CDR3 amino acids: CASSVGTNTGELFF. DNA of the CDR3: TGTGCCAGCAGCGTCGGGACAAACACCGGGGAGCTGTTTTTT.

This clone was picked up one time. The V call is TRBV21-1, the J call TRBJ2-7; no DNA check was done on the table's D call, TRBD1. TRBV21-1 is tagged as a pseudogene. The CDR3 is 17 residues long. This chain's CDR3 is CARAKGERETTGYEQYF. CDR3 DNA sequence: TGTGCCAGGGCGAAGGGGGAGAGGGAGACCACTGGCTACGAGCAGTACTTC.

This rearrangement joins TRBV28 to TRBJ1-5; TRBD1 agrees at 7 bases. After removal of 6 bases from V and 7 bases from J, the junction contained 9 bases not matched to a gene. Germline CDR1 reads MDHEN; CDR2 reads SYDVKM. The CDR3 is 14 amino acids. CDR3 coding DNA: TGTGCCAGCAGAATACAGGGGAGAGGACAGCCCCAGCATTTT. This sequence encodes CASRIQGRGQPQHF.

This clone has just one count. The rearrangement links TRBV7-9 to TRBJ2-4; possible D gene TRBD1, 5 bases. Trimming pared 3 bases from V and 6 bases from J, leaving 12 bases between. Germline loops: CDR1 SEHNR, CDR2 FQNEAQ (reference sequence). CDR3 size: 14 residues. CDR3 region: CASSFQGSRNIQYF. CDR3 DNA sequence: TGTGCCAGCAGCTTCCAGGGATCTAGAAACATTCAGTACTTC.

The chain has TRBV28 and TRBJ1-1, with D tentatively TRBD1 (5 bases). This CDR3 is 14 amino acids long. Germline values: CDR1 MDHEN, CDR2 SYDVKM. V was trimmed by 8 bases and J by 3 bases, leaving 16 bases between them. CDR3 loop: CASALGGDDTEAFF. CDR3 nucleotides: TGTGCCAGCGCCCTGGGGGGGGATGACACTGAAGCTTTCTTT.

On this clone itself: Relative to the germline gene, one junction end is altered; a read error may explain this. The chain couples TRBV6-6 to TRBJ2-1; D is uncertain. Germline V CDR1 and CDR2: MNHNY, SVGAGI (reference sequence). This CDR3 has 13 amino acids. CDR3 nucleotide sequence: TGTGCCAGCAGTTACATGACGGAGAATGGGCAGTTCTTC. Residues: CASSYMTENGQFF.

V usage is TRBV28 and J usage is TRBJ2-5; tentatively, D is TRBD1 (6 bases). Trimming shortened V by 7 bases and J by 5 bases, and 17 bases separated the two germline ends. Looked up from germline, CDR1 is MDHEN and CDR2 is SYDVKM. The CDR3 loop spans 14 amino acids. The CDR3 here is CASKNPGVGETQYF. The CDR3 DNA reads TGTGCCAGCAAAAACCCAGGGGTCGGGGAGACCCAGTACTTC.

A single count supports this clone. The chain employs TRBV25-1 and TRBJ2-7; TRBD2 agrees at 13 bases. V gave up 3 bases and J gave up 2 bases; unmatched junction bases: 1. CDR1 is MGHDK, CDR2 SYGVNS, per germline. The CDR3 has 15 amino acids. CDR3 amino acids: CASSDGTSGAYEQYF. Here the CDR3 DNA reads TGTGCCAGCAGTGACGGGACTAGCGGGGCCTACGAGCAGTACTTC.

The chain carries TRBV2 and TRBJ2-7; tentatively, D is TRBD1 (5 bases). Trimming left V 1 base short and J 2 bases short, with 6 bases between. CDR3 length: 13 amino acids. Per the germline V gene, CDR1 is SNHLY and CDR2 is FYNNEI. The CDR3 loop is CASSEGGPYEQYF. The CDR3 DNA sequence: TGTGCCAGCAGTGAAGGGGGCCCCTACGAGCAGTACTTC.

The J gene is TRBJ1-2, the V gene TRBV7-9, with D perhaps matching TRBD1 (6 bases). There are 16 residues in the CDR3. V shed 5 bases and J shed 0 bases, with 16 bases lying between them. From germline, CDR1 is SEHNR and CDR2 FQNEAQ (reference sequence). The CDR3 spells CASSPPRQDPNYGYTF. In DNA form, the CDR3 reads TGTGCCAGCAGCCCCCCAAGACAGGACCCTAACTATGGCTACACCTTC.

The rearrangement uses TRBV19 and TRBJ2-1, with 7 bases aligning to TRBD2. Germline V gives CDR1 LNHDA, CDR2 SQIVND (reference sequence). The V segment lost 3 bases and the J segment 5 bases; nucleotides outside the gene matches: 4. This CDR3 is 14 amino acids long. The CDR3 sequence: CASSIRREDNEQFF. DNA for the CDR3: TGTGCCAGTAGTATTCGACGGGAGGACAATGAGCAGTTCTTC.

The chain employs TRBV10-2 and TRBJ1-2; 8 bases line up with TRBD1. The germline CDR1 and CDR2 sequences are WSHSY and SAAADI. The CDR3 covers 16 residues. Trimming removed 0 bases from V and 6 bases from J; junction bases left unmatched: 9. DNA of the CDR3: TGCGCCAGCAGTGAGTCAAGGACAGGGTTCGGTAATGGCTACACCTTC. Protein sequence: CASSESRTGFGNGYTF.

This sequence joins TRBV2 and TRBJ2-7, with 14 positions matching TRBD2. CDR3 length: 15 residues. The germline gives CDR1 SNHLY, CDR2 FYNNEI. With 6 bases clipped from V and 4 bases from J, the junction kept 5 bases outside the gene matches. The CDR3 sequence: CASRGTSGSWYEQYF. Here the CDR3 DNA reads TGTGCCAGCAGAGGGACTAGCGGGAGTTGGTACGAGCAGTACTTC.

The chain has TRBV5-1 and TRBJ2-1, with 11 bases matching TRBD1. CDR1 is SGHRS and CDR2 is YFSETQ in the germline V gene. Germline trimming cut 4 bases from V and 3 bases from J; bases unmatched to any gene: 9. The CDR3 consists of 17 residues. CDR3 sequence reads: CASSVGQGGRLYNEQFF. CDR3 DNA sequence: TGCGCCAGCAGCGTGGGACAGGGGGGACGCCTCTACAATGAGCAGTTCTTC.

The rearrangement links TRBV30 to TRBJ2-2; TRBD1 is a possible D gene (6 bases). Germline CDR1 reads GTSNPN; CDR2 reads SVGIG (reference sequence). Trimming cost V 7 bases and J 4 bases, with 16 bases left between them. This CDR3 spans 14 amino acids. Written as DNA, the CDR3 is TGTGCCTTGAAAGGACAGCTACCCACCGGGGAGCTGTTTTTT. Encoded protein: CALKGQLPTGELFF.

This chain joins TRBV19 and TRBJ2-7; tentative D call: TRBD2 (6 bases). CDR1 and CDR2 (germline): LNHDA, SQIVND (reference sequence). This CDR3 contains 14 residues. V gave up 5 bases and J gave up 6 bases, with 17 bases separating them. The CDR3 protein is CASSASGLPGEQYF. CDR3 bases: TGTGCCAGTAGTGCCTCGGGACTCCCCGGCGAGCAGTACTTC.

The rearrangement uses TRBV19 and TRBJ1-4, with D unclear. Deletions cut 6 bases from V and 5 bases from J, with 10 bases between. Per the germline V gene, CDR1 is LNHDA and CDR2 is SQIVND (reference sequence). The CDR3 consists of 13 residues. DNA of the CDR3: TGTGCCAGTAGATCGGGGTCGAATGAAAAACTGTTTTTT. Amino acids: CASRSGSNEKLFF.

The rearrangement links TRBV5-1 to TRBJ2-5; possibly TRBD1 for D (5 bases). The CDR3 is made up of 13 amino acids. Germline V gene sequence: CDR1 SGHRS, CDR2 YFSETQ. The ends were cut back, 0 bases at V and 5 bases at J, with 8 bases in the middle. For the CDR3, the DNA is TGCGCCAGCAGCTTGGCAGGGCGGGAGACCCAGTACTTC. Protein product: CASSLAGRETQYF.

The genes are TRBV30 and TRBJ1-4, with D perhaps matching TRBD1 (5 bases). The CDR3 spans 15 residues. Germline-derived CDR1 and CDR2 are GTSNPN and SVGIG (reference sequence). V was shortened by 4 bases and J by 2 bases, with 14 bases between the two germline ends. The CDR3 loop is CAWMRRGGTNEKLFF. The CDR3 nucleotides are TGTGCCTGGATGCGGCGGGGGGGGACTAATGAAAAACTGTTTTTT.

J is TRBJ2-7 and V is TRBV5-6; 7 bases align to TRBD1. This CDR3 spans 14 amino acids. Unmatched junction bases numbered 4, after V lost 1 base and J lost 3 bases. Germline loops: CDR1 SGHDT, CDR2 YYEEEE. CDR3 in amino acids: CASSLLDRNYEQYF. The CDR3 coding sequence is TGTGCCAGCAGCTTGCTGGACAGGAACTACGAGCAGTACTTC. The variable domain in full, completed from reference TRBV5-6 and TRBJ2-7, reads DAGVTQSPTHLIKTRGQQVTLRCSPKSGHDTVSWYQQALGQGPQFIFQYYEEEERQRGNFPDRFSGHQFPNYSSELNVNALLLGDSALYLCASSLLDRNYEQYFGPGTRLTVT.

The V and J genes are TRBV29-1 and TRBJ2-1, with D possibly TRBD1 on 6 matching bases. This CDR3 contains 12 residues. Germline lookup yields CDR1 SQVTM and CDR2 ANQGSEA. V dropped 6 bases and J dropped 6 bases, with 12 bases sitting between them. The CDR3 region has the DNA TGCAGCGTGGCAACAGGGACCAATGAGCAGTTCTTC. Residues: CSVATGTNEQFF.

The chain is built from TRBV27 and TRBJ2-1, with TRBD2 matching over 11 bases. Germline trimming cut 2 bases from V and 0 bases from J; bases unmatched to any gene: 9. CDR1 MNHEY and CDR2 SMNVEV come from the germline V gene (reference sequence). The CDR3 extends over 19 amino acids. The CDR3 nucleotides are TGTGCCAGCAGTTTAGTACTAGCGGGAGTTCAGGGCTCCTACAATGAGCAGTTCTTC. It encodes CASSLVLAGVQGSYNEQFF.

The chain combines TRBV5-1 with TRBJ2-5, with TRBD2 as a possible D gene (6 bases). The germline gives CDR1 SGHRS, CDR2 YFSETQ. This CDR3 is built from 14 residues. The germline V and J ends were trimmed by 0 bases and 3 bases, with 9 bases remaining between them. The CDR3 coding sequence is TGCGCCAGCAGCTTGGCCTCGGGGGAAGAGACCCAGTACTTC. Amino acid sequence: CASSLASGEETQYF.

The CDR3 nucleotides are TGCGCCAGCAGCCGCTTTCTAGCGGGAGAGGGATACGAGCAGTACTTC. Encoded protein: CASSRFLAGEGYEQYF. This rearrangement joins TRBV5-1 to TRBJ2-7; 10 positions agree with TRBD2. Looked up from germline, CDR1 is SGHRS and CDR2 is YFSETQ. Germline trimming cut 4 bases from V and 4 bases from J; bases unmatched to any gene: 11. CDR3 length equals 16 residues.